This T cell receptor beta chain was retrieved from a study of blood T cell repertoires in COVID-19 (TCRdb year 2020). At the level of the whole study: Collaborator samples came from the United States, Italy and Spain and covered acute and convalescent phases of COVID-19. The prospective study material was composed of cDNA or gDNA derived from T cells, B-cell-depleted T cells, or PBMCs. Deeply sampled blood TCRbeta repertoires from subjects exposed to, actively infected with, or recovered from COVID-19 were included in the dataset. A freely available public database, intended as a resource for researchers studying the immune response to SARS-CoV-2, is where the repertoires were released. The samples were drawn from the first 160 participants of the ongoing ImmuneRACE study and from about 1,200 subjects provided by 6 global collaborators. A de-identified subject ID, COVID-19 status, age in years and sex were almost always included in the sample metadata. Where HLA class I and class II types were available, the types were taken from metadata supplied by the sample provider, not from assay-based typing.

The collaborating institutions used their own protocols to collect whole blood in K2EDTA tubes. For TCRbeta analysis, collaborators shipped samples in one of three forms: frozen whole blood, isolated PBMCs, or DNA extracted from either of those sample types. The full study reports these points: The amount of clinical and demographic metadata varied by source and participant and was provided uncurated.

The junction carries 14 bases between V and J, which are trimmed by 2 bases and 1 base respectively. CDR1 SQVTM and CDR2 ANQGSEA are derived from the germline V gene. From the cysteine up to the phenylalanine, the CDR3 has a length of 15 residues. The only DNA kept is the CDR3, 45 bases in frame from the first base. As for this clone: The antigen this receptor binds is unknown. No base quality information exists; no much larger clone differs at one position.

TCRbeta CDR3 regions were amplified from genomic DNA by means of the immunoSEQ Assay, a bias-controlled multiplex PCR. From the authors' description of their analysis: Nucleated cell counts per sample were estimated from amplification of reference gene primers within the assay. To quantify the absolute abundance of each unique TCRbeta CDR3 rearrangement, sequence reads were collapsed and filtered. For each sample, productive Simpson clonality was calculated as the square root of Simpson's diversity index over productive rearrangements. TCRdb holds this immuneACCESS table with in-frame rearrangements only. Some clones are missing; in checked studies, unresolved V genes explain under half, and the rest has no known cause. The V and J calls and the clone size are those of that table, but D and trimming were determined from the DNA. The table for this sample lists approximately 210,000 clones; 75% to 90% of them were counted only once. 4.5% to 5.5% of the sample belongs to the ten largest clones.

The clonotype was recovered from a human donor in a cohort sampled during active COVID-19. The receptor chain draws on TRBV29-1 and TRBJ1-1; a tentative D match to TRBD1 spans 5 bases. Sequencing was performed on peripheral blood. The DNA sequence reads TGCAGCGTTGAATCTCTGGGGGAGGAGAACACTGAAGCTTTCTTT. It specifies CSVESLGEENTEAFF.